These 11 T cell receptor beta chains share one sample of origin, sequenced in a study of shared clonotypes between healthy human individuals. CD45RO negativity and positive selection for CCR7 defined naive CD8 cells, a population that excluded terminally differentiated effector memory CD45RA+ cells. Profiled with immunoSEQ multiplex PCR; TCRdb holds only in-frame clones, not every one. Here the sample spans about 2.1 million clones, 85% to 95% being singletons. What was sequenced was naive CD8+ T cells from PBMCs. These receptor sequences come from a man aged 18 to 29 in good health. Some clones in this sample may be carry-over from other donors' samples.

V is TRBV4-1 and J is TRBJ2-1, with 8 bases matching TRBD2. V was pared by 0 bases and J by 10 bases, with 14 bases of the junction left unmatched. Germline V gives CDR1 MGHRA, CDR2 YSYEKL. This CDR3 spans 17 amino acids. Here the CDR3 DNA reads TGCGCCAGCAGCCAAGATGGGACTAGGGCCAGGGGCCGGGAGCAGTTCTTC. Translated, it gives CASSQDGTRARGREQFF.

This chain links TRBV27 with TRBJ2-5; TRBD2 matches at 10 bases. Germline loops: CDR1 MNHEY, CDR2 SMNVEV (reference sequence). There are 14 residues in the CDR3. Trimming cost V 6 bases and J 5 bases; bases outside gene matches: 6. The CDR3 spells CASRASGSWETQYF. CDR3 in DNA: TGTGCCAGCAGGGCTAGCGGGAGCTGGGAGACCCAGTACTTC.

To note about this clone: This CDR3 is also generated by other DNA sequences in the sample. The CDR3 reads CASSLRLTGELFF. Here the CDR3 DNA reads TGTGCCAGCAGCCTGCGTCTGACCGGGGAGCTGTTTTTT. The chain is built from TRBV7-6 and TRBJ2-2, with D uncertain. This CDR3 has 13 amino acids. Per germline, CDR1 SGHVS and CDR2 FNYEAQ. Between the trimmed V and J ends, which lost 5 bases and 5 bases, there was a span of 9 bases.

The gene calls are TRBV29-1 and TRBJ2-1; D is unclear. The ends were cut back, 1 base at V and 8 bases at J, with 12 bases in the middle. Germline CDR1 reads SQVTM; CDR2 reads ANQGSEA. The CDR3 sequence is 13 residues long. The CDR3 DNA is TGCAGCGTTGAAGGCCAGCGTTTCGATGAGCAGTTCTTC. Amino acid sequence: CSVEGQRFDEQFF.

The chain has TRBV18 and TRBJ2-7; TRBD1 or TRBD2 may be the D gene (5 bases each). Germline V gene sequence: CDR1 KGHSH, CDR2 LQKENI. The ends were cut back, 4 bases at V and 0 bases at J, with 22 bases in the middle. The CDR3 sequence is 18 residues long. CDR3 bases: TGTGCCAGCTCACTAACCAAAACAAGAGGGGCACACTCCTACGAGCAGTACTTC. As protein: CASSLTKTRGAHSYEQYF. Full variable domain (remainder filled in from reference TRBV18 and TRBJ2-7): NAGVMQNPRHLVRRRGQEARLRCSPMKGHSHVYWYRQLPEEGLKFMVYLQKENIIDESGMPKERFSAEFPKEGPSILRIQQVVRGDSAAYFCASSLTKTRGAHSYEQYFGPGTRLTVT.

This rearrangement joins TRBV11-2 to TRBJ2-3; 13 nucleotides line up with TRBD2. CDR3 size: 18 residues. Trimming removed 4 bases from V and 4 bases from J; junction bases left unmatched: 11. Germline V lookup: CDR1 SGHAT, CDR2 FQNNGV. The CDR3 loop is CASSSFSLAGGVSDTQYF. CDR3 DNA sequence: TGTGCCAGCAGCTCATTCTCACTAGCGGGAGGGGTTTCAGATACGCAGTATTTT.

This clone was recorded once. The CDR3 sequence is CASRPWGWPYNEQFF. CDR3 bases: TGTGCAAGTCGCCCTTGGGGGTGGCCCTACAATGAGCAGTTCTTC. The rearrangement links TRBV12-2 to TRBJ2-1. TRBV12-2 is listed as a pseudogene. The CDR3 covers 15 residues.

This clone was counted once. This chain uses TRBV19 with TRBJ2-3; 11 nucleotides match TRBD2. Germline V gives CDR1 LNHDA, CDR2 SQIVND (reference sequence). The ends lost 6 bases at V and 3 bases at J; junction bases unmatched: 14. The length of the CDR3 is 18 residues. CDR3 bases: TGTGCCAGTAGATACTCACACAGACTAGCGGGGCCTACAGATACGCAGTATTTT. Translation gives CASRYSHRLAGPTDTQYF.

V and J are TRBV7-9 and TRBJ2-1; D call uncertain. V was clipped by 5 bases and J by 5 bases, with 7 bases between them. CDR1 and CDR2 (germline): SEHNR, FQNEAQ (reference sequence). This CDR3 spans 12 amino acids. CDR3 in DNA: TGTGCCAGCAGCCTCAACAACAATGAGCAGTTCTTC. The encoded protein is CASSLNNNEQFF.

Comment on this clone: This CDR3 is also generated by other DNA sequences in the sample. V gene TRBV27 combines with J gene TRBJ2-3; weak D call: TRBD1 (5 bases). The V end was cut by 4 bases, the J end by 0 bases, with 5 bases between. The CDR3 totals 13 residues. The germline V gene encodes CDR1 MNHEY and CDR2 SMNVEV (reference sequence). The CDR3 protein is CASSSGSTDTQYF. DNA of the CDR3: TGTGCCAGCAGTTCAGGGAGCACAGATACGCAGTATTTT.

This chain joins TRBV28 and TRBJ1-5; TRBD1 matches at 8 bases. The ends lost 4 bases at V and 1 base at J; junction bases unmatched: 18. CDR1 is MDHEN, CDR2 SYDVKM, per germline. CDR3 length: 20 residues. Here the CDR3 DNA reads TGTGCCAGCAGTTCCCGGGACAGGACGGTAGTGGCTAGGAGCAATCAGCCCCAGCATTTT. This gives the protein CASSSRDRTVVARSNQPQHF.